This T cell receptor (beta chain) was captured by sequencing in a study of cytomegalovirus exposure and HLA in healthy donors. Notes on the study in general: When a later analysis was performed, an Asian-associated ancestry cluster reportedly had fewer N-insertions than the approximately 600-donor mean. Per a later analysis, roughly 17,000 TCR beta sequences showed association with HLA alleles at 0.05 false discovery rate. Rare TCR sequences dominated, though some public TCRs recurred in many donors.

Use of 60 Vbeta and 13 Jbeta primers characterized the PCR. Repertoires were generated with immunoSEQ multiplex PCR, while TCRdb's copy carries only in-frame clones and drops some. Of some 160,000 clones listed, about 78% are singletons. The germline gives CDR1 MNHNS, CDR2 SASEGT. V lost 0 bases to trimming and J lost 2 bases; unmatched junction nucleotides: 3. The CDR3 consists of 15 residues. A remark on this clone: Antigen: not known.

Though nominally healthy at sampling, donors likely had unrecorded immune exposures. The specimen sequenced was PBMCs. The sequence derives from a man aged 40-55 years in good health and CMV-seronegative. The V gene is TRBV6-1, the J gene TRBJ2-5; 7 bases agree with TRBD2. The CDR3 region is CASSEAPGGQETQYF. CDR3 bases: TGTGCCAGCAGTGAAGCCCCGGGGGGACAAGAGACCCAGTACTTC.